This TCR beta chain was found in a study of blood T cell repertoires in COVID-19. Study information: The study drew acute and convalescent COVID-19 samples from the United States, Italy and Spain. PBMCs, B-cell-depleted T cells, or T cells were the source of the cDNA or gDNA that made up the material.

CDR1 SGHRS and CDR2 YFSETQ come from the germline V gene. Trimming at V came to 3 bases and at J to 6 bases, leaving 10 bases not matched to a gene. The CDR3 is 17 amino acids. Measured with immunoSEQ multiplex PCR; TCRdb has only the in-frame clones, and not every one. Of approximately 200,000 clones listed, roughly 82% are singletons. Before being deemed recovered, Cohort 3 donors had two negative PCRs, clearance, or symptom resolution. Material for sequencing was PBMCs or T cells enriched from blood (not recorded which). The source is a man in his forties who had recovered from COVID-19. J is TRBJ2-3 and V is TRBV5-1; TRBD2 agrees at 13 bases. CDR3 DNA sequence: TGCGCCAGCAGCTCCGGACTAGCGGGGGTTGGGTCCGATACGCAGTATTTT. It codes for CASSSGLAGVGSDTQYF.